A selection of T cell receptor beta chains follows, all from one sample in a study of cytomegalovirus exposure and HLA in healthy donors. Sequenced by immunoSEQ multiplex PCR; TCRdb stores in-frame clones only, minus some. The sample has roughly 100,000 clones; 65% to 75% are singletons. Sequenced input: PBMCs. The receptors come from a woman between 35 and 50 years old in good health and CMV-seronegative. Each CDR3 is given with its conserved first and last residue. The D gene is left open where the match is weak. Clone size is not always given. Where it is, it says once, few, many or a class for expanded clones.

>13|TRBV30|TRBD1|TRBJ1-6|-
TGTGCCCGGGCAGGGGGGAATGGTTCACCCCTCCACTTT
CARAGGNGSPLHF
>16|TRBV6-5|-|TRBJ1-4|-
TGTGCCAGCAGTTACTCAAGGAGGGAACCTAATGAAAAACTGTTTTTT
CASSYSRREPNEKLFF
>19|TRBV2|TRBD1|TRBJ2-7|-
TGTGCCAGCACAACGCCGGGACAGGGGACCTCATCCACCCTATACGAGCAGTACTTC
CASTTPGQGTSSTLYEQYF
>15|TRBV7-2|TRBD2|TRBJ2-1|-
TGTGCCAGCAGCTTTAACGGGGGGGCAAGCAATGAGCAGTTCTTC
CASSFNGGASNEQFF
>15|TRBV2|TRBD2|TRBJ2-1|once
TGTGCCAGCAGTGAGACTAGCGGGGGGCGCAATGAGCAGTTCTTC
CASSETSGGRNEQFF
>14|TRBV5-1|TRBD2|TRBJ2-7|-
TGCGCAAGCTCGGGGCTAGCGGGGGCCTACGAGCAGTACTTC
CASSGLAGAYEQYF
>16|TRBV5-4|TRBD2|TRBJ2-2|once
TGTGCCAGCAGCTTGGCTAGCGGGAGAAACACCGGGGAGCTGTTTTTT
CASSLASGRNTGELFF
>17|TRBV4-2|TRBD2|TRBJ2-5|-
TGTGCCAGCAGCCAAGATCCAGCGGGGGGGCCTCAAGAGACCCAGTACTTC
CASSQDPAGGPQETQYF
>17|TRBV4-2|TRBD2|TRBJ2-5|-
TGTGCCAGCAGCCAAGATCTTGCGGGAGAGGAGGGGGAGACCCAGTACTTC
CASSQDLAGEEGETQYF
>16|TRBV30|TRBD1|TRBJ2-3|few
TGTGCCTGGAGTGGGGGACAGGGGTTTTTTGCAGATACGCAGTATTTT
CAWSGGQGFFADTQYF
>15|TRBV4-3|TRBD2|TRBJ2-3|-
TGCGCCAGCAGCAGAAATAGCGGGACCACAGATACGCAGTATTTT
CASSRNSGTTDTQYF
>16|TRBV2|-|TRBJ1-3|-
TGTGCCAGCACCCAACTGTTTGCGGGAGCGGGAAACACCATATATTTT
CASTQLFAGAGNTIYF
>15|TRBV27|TRBD2|TRBJ2-5|-
TGTGCCAGCAGTTTCGGGACTAGCGGACAAGAGACCCAGTACTTC
CASSFGTSGQETQYF
>18|TRBV4-3|-|TRBJ1-3|-
TGCGCCAGCAGCCAAGTCTATGGGGGGAGTTACTCTGGAAACACCATATATTTT
CASSQVYGGSYSGNTIYF
>15|TRBV7-9|-|TRBJ2-2|-
TGTGCCAGCAGCTTCAGGGGAAGTAGCTCCGGGGAGCTGTTTTTT
CASSFRGSSSGELFF
>15|TRBV7-8|TRBD1|TRBJ1-4|-
TGTGCCAGCAGCTTAGAGAGGGGGCTGGGGGAAAAACTGTTTTTT
CASSLERGLGEKLFF
>16|TRBV4-2|TRBD2|TRBJ2-4|-
TGTGCCAGCAGTAATTTCGGGGGGGAAGCCAAAAACATTCAGTACTTC
CASSNFGGEAKNIQYF
>15|TRBV27|-|TRBJ2-2|few
TGTGCCAGCAGCCACTTGCAGGGAGGAGCCGGGGAGCTGTTTTTT
CASSHLQGGAGELFF
>16|TRBV5-1|TRBD2|TRBJ2-5|once
TGCGCCAGCAGCTTGGGCGGCGGGGGGGTACAAGAGACCCAGTACTTC
CASSLGGGGVQETQYF
>17|TRBV29-1|TRBD1|TRBJ2-7|-
TGCAGCGTCTTCATCCCGGGACAGGGGACGCACTCCTACGAGCAGTACTTC
CSVFIPGQGTHSYEQYF
>15|TRBV6-5|-|TRBJ2-7|few
TGTGCCAGCAGTTACTCTACGGTGGGAGCGCGGGAGCAGTACTTC
CASSYSTVGAREQYF
>15|TRBV7-7|TRBD2|TRBJ2-3|-
TGTGCTAGCAGCTTATCAGCGGGGCAGATAGATACGCAGTATTTT
CASSLSAGQIDTQYF
>17|TRBV5-1|-|TRBJ2-3|-
TGCGCCAGCAGCTTGGAAAGGCCACGCGGGAGCACAGATACGCAGTATTTT
CASSLERPRGSTDTQYF
>14|TRBV6-6|TRBD1|TRBJ2-4|-
TGTGCCAGCAGTTACGGGGACAGGGTGCACATTCAGTACTTC
CASSYGDRVHIQYF
>15|TRBV9|-|TRBJ2-1|-
TGTGCCAGCTCTCCCCAGGGCAGCTCCTACAATGAGCAGTTCTTC
CASSPQGSSYNEQFF
>14|TRBV28|TRBD1|TRBJ1-3|-
TGTGCCAGCAGTTCCGGGACAGATGGAAACACCATATATTTT
CASSSGTDGNTIYF